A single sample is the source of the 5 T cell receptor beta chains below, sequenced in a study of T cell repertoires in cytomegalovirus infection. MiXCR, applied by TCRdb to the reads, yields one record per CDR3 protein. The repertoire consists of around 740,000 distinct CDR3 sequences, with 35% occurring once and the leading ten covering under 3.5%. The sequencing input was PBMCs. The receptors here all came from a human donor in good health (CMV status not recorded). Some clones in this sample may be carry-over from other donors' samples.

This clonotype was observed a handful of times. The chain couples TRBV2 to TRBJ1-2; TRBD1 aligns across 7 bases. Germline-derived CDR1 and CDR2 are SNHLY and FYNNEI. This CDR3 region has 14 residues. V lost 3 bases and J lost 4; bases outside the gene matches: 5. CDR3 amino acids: CASSDQGGLYGYTF. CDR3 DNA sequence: TGTGCCAGCAGTGATCAGGGGGGTCTCTATGGCTACACCTTC.

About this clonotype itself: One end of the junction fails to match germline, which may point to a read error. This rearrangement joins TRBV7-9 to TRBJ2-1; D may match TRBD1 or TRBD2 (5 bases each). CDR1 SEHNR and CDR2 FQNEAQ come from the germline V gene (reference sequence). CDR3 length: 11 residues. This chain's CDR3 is CASSLDPRGVF. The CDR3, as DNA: TGTGCCAGCAGCTTGGACCCCAGAGGGGTCTTC.

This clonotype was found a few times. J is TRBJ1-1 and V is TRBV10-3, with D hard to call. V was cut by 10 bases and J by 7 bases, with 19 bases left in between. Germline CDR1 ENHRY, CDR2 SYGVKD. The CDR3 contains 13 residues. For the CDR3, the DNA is TGTGCCACCTTGAATAGCGGACGAGGTGAAGCTTTCTTT. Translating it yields CATLNSGRGEAFF.

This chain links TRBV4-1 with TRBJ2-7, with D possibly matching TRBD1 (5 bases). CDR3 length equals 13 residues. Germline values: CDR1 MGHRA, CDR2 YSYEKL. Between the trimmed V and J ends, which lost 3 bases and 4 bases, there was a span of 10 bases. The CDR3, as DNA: TGCGCCAGCAGCCAGGGCGACAGATACGAGCAGTACTTC. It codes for CASSQGDRYEQYF.

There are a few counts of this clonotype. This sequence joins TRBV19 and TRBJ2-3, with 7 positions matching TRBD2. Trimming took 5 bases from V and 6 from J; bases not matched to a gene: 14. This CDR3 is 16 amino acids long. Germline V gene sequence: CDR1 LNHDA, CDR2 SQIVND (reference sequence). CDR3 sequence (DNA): TGTGCCAGTAGTCCGAGGATCGGGACTACTAAGGATACGCAGTATTTT. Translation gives CASSPRIGTTKDTQYF.